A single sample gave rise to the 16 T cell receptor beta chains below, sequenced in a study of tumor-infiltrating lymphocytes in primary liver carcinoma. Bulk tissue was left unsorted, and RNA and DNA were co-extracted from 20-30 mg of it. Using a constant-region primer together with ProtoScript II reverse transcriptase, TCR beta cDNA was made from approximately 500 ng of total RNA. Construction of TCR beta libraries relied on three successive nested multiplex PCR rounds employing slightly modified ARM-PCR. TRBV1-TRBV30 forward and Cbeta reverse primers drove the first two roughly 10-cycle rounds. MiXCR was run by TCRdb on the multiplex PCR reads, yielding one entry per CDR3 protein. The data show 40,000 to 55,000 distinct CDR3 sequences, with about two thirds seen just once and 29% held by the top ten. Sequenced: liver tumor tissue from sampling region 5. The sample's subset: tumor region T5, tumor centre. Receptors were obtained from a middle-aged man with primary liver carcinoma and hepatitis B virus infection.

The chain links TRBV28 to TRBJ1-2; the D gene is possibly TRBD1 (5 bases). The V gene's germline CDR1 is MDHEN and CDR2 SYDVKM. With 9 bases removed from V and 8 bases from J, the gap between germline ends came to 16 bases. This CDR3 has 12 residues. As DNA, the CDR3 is TGTGCCAGGAGGGGCAGGGAGCTAGGCTACACCTTC. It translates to CARRGRELGYTF.

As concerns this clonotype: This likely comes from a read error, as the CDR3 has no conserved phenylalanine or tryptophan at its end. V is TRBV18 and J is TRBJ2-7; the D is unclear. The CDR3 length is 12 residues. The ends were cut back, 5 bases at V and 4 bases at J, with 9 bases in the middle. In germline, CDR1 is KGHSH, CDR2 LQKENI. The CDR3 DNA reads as TGTGCCAGCTCATCGTCATTATACGAGCAGTACCTC. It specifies CASSSSLYEQYL.

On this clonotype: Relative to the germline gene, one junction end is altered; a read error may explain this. CDR3 in amino acids: CSVEPLISGTYNEQFF. DNA for the CDR3: TGTAGCGTCGAACCCCTGATTAGCGGGACCTACAATGAGCAGTTCTTC. The V and J genes are TRBV29-1 and TRBJ2-1; 8 nucleotides agree with TRBD2. This CDR3 has 16 amino acids. CDR1 is SQVTM, CDR2 ANQGSEA, per germline.

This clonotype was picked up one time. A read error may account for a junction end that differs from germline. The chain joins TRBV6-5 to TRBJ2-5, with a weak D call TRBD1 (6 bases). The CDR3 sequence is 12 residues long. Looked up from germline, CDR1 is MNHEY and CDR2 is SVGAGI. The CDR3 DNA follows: TGTACCAGCAGCTACTCGACAGGGACCCAGTACTTC. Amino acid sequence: CTSSYSTGTQYF.

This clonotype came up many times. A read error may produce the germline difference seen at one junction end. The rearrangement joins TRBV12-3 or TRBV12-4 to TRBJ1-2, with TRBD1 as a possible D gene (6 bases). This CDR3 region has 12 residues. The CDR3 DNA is TGTGCCAGCAGGGGGGCCGGGGACCCGGAGGTTTTC. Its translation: CASRGAGDPEVF.

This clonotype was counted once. The CDR3 DNA reads TGTGCCAGCAGAATTGGGGAACTAGCGGCCTACAATGAGCAGTTCTTC. Amino acid sequence: CASRIGELAAYNEQFF. This chain joins TRBV12-3 or TRBV12-4 and TRBJ2-1; TRBD2 matches at 8 bases. This CDR3 region has 16 residues. V lost 6 bases to trimming and J lost 2 bases; unmatched junction nucleotides: 9.

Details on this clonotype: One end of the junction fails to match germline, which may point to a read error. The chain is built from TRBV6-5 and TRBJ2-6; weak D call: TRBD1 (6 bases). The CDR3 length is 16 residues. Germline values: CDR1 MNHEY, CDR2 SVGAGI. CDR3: CASGTCPDSGANALTF. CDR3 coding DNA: TGTGCCAGCGGGACATGTCCTGACTCTGGGGCCAACGCCCTGACTTTC.

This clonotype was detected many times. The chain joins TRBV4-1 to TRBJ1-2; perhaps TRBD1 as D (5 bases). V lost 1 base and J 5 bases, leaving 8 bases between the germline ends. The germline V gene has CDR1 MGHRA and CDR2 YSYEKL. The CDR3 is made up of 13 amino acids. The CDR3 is CASSQVQAYGYTF. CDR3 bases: TGCGCCAGCAGCCAAGTACAGGCTTATGGCTACACCTTC.

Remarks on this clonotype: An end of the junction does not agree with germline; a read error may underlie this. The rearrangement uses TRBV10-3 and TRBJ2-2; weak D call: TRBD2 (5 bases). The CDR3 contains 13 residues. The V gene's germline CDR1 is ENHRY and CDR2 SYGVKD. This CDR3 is CATRGPSTGKLFF. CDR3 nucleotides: TGTGCCACCAGAGGGCCCTCCACCGGGAAGCTGTTTTTT.

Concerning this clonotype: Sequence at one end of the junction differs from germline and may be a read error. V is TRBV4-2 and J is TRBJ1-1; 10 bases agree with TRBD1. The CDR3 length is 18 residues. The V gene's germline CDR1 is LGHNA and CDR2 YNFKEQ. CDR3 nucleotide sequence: TGTGCCAGCAGCACTCACCGGGACAGGGGAATTTTCGATACTGTAGCTTTCTTT. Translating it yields CASSTHRDRGIFDTVAFF.

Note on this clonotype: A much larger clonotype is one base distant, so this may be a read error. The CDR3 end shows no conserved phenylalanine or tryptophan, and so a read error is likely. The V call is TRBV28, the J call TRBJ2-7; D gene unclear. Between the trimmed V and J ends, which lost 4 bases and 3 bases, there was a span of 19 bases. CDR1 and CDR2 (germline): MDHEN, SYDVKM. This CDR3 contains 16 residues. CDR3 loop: CASSSPGLRLHYEQYL. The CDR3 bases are TGTGCCAGCAGTTCCCCCGGTCTTCGCCTACACTACGAGCAGTACCTC.

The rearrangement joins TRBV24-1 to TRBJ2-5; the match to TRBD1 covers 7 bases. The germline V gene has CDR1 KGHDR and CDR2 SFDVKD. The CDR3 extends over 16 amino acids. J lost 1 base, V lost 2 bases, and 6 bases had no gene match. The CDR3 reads CATSDSRRDSQETQYF. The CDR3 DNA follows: TGTGCCACCAGTGATTCACGCCGGGACAGCCAAGAGACCCAGTACTTC.

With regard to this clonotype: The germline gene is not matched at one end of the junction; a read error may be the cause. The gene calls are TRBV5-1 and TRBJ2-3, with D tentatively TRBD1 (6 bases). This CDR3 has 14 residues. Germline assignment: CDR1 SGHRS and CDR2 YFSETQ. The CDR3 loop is CACSLDLQGDTQYF. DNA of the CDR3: TGCGCCTGCAGCTTGGATTTACAGGGAGATACGCAGTATTTT. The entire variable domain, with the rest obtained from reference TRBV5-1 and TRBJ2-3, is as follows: KAGVTQTPRYLIKTRGQQVTLSCSPISGHRSVSWYQQTPGQGLQFLFEYFSETQRNKGNFPGRFSGRQFSNSRSEMNVSTLELGDSALYLCACSLDLQGDTQYFGPGTRLTVL.

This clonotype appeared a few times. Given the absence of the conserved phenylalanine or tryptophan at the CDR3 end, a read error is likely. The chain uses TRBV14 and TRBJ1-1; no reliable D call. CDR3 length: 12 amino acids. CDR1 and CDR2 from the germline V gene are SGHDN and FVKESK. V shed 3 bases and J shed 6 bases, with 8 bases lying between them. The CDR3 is CASSQDRAEAFV. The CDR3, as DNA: TGTGCCAGCAGCCAGGACCGTGCTGAAGCTTTCGTT.

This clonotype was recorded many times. DNA for the CDR3: TGTGCCAGCAGTTCCTTAGCGACAGGGTATATGAACACTGAAGCTTTCTTT. This sequence encodes CASSSLATGYMNTEAFF. This chain uses TRBV28 with TRBJ1-1; TRBD1 matches at 7 bases. The V segment lost 4 bases and the J segment 0 bases; nucleotides outside the gene matches: 11. The CDR3 sequence is 17 residues long. Germline CDR1 is MDHEN and CDR2 is SYDVKM.

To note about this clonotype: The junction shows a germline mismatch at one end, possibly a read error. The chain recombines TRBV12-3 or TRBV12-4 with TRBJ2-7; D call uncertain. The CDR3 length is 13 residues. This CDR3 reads CASSLRESNEQCF. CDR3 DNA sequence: TGTGCCAGCAGTTTAAGGGAATCCAACGAGCAATGCTTC.